The clone carrying this TCR beta chain was recorded many times. The antigen is not known. The sample is drawn from a study of T cells after yellow fever vaccination. Overall study context: Fractions low in cell number were prepared with SMART-Seq v4 Ultra Low Input.

Study-level findings and limits: The study found a weaker secondary response that peaked faster, day 5 versus 15.

There are 14 residues in the CDR3. Looked up from germline, CDR1 is SGHRS and CDR2 is YFSETQ. J was trimmed by 4 bases and V by 10 bases; bases with no gene match: 8. Making TCR cDNA involved 5'RACE template switching, which added UMIs and a universal primer site. Via MiXCR, TCRdb re-called the 5' RACE reads, giving one row per CDR3 protein. The sample gives under 300,000 distinct CDR3 sequences, about 7% of which show up once; around 0.9% is in the top ten. The TCR was taken from a man under 40 who received the YFV17D yellow fever vaccine. This chain connects TRBV5-1 to TRBJ2-3; 11 positions match TRBD2. This specimen consisted of CD4+ T cells sorted from PBMCs, obtained 15 days after the yellow fever booster vaccination. The CDR3 region is CASQTSGNSDTQYF. The CDR3 coding sequence is TGCGCCTCTCAGACTAGCGGGAACTCAGATACGCAGTATTTT. Based on the CDR3 plus reference TRBV5-1 and TRBJ2-3, the full variable domain is KAGVTQTPRYLIKTRGQQVTLSCSPISGHRSVSWYQQTPGQGLQFLFEYFSETQRNKGNFPGRFSGRQFSNSRSEMNVSTLELGDSALYLCASQTSGNSDTQYFGPGTRLTVL.